This TCR beta chain was sequenced for a study of blood T cell repertoires in COVID-19. Turning to the study itself: T cells, B-cell-depleted T cells, or PBMCs provided the cDNA or gDNA that served as material.

This clone was recorded only once. How the authors handled the data: Researchers report that nucleated cell counts were estimated from reference gene primer amplification. Libraries were prepared by immunoSEQ multiplex PCR; TCRdb keeps only in-frame clonotypes and omits some of them. V, J and clone size are taken as reported in that table, and D and trimming were inferred from the DNA itself. The data hold 34,000 or so clones, with around 87% observed a single time. The CDR3 has 14 amino acids. Germline CDR1 is SEHNR and CDR2 is FQNEAQ (reference sequence). V shed 3 bases, J shed 7 bases, and the junction held 7 bases outside the gene matches.

This TCR was sampled from a man aged 45-65 years with active or convalescent COVID-19. The chain couples TRBV7-9 to TRBJ2-3, with TRBD2 matching over 7 bases. The sample taken for sequencing was peripheral blood. The CDR3 spells CASSFRESGNTQYF. CDR3 nucleotides: TGTGCCAGCAGCTTTCGAGAGAGCGGGAATACGCAGTATTTT.